This is a list of T cell receptor beta chains from one sample in a study of early T cells in non-severe SARS-CoV-2 infection. TCRdb re-analysed the 5' RACE reads in MiXCR, keeping a single row per CDR3 protein. The sample lists around 45,000 distinct CDR3 sequences; under 4.5% were seen once. What was sequenced was whole blood. Receptors originate from an adult who was a healthcare worker with PCR-confirmed SARS-CoV-2 infection or an uninfected control (not recorded which). Each CDR3 is given with its conserved first and last residue. A D gene is named only where the DNA matches it firmly. Size tells how often a clone was seen (once, few, many) or the class of an expanded clone, and some rows leave it out.

TGTGCCTGGAGTGATAGTTACGCCGGGGAGCTGTTTTTT,CAWSDSYAGELFF,NA,TRBJ2-2,TRBV30,NA
TGTGCCAGCAGCATGACCGTAGCCTACGAGCAGTACTTC,CASSMTVAYEQYF,many,TRBJ2-7,TRBV12-3/TRBV12-4,NA
TGCAGTGCTAGAGAGGATGTCGCTGAAGCTTTCTTT,CSAREDVAEAFF,many,TRBJ1-1,TRBV20-1,NA
TGTGCCAGCAGTTACCCAGCCTCTGAGCAGTTCTTC,CASSYPASEQFF,few,TRBJ2-1,TRBV6-2/TRBV6-3,NA
TGTGCCAGCAGCCTGACATCTGGGGGCAATCAGCCCCAGCATTTT,CASSLTSGGNQPQHF,many,TRBJ1-5,TRBV3-1,NA
TGTGCCAGCAGCTCACAGGGGGCAAATCAGCCCCAGCATTTT,CASSSQGANQPQHF,many,TRBJ1-5,TRBV7-9,TRBD1
TGTGCCAGCTCACCACCTGGGGGAATCAATCAGCCCCAGCATTTT,CASSPPGGINQPQHF,many,TRBJ1-5,TRBV18,NA
TGTGCCAGCAGCTCAGCAGAAGCCACTGAAGCTTTCTTT,CASSSAEATEAFF,many,TRBJ1-1,TRBV5-5,NA
TGTGCCAGCAGCTTAAGGCCGGCAGGGTTCGATGAGCAGTACTTC,CASSLRPAGFDEQYF,many,TRBJ2-7,TRBV7-2,NA
TGCAGTGCTTCCCCGGGACAACTTAGGAATCAGCCCCAGCATTTT,CSASPGQLRNQPQHF,many,TRBJ1-5,TRBV20-1,NA
TGTGCCAGCAGCAGACAGGGACGGATCCAAGAGACCCAGTACTTC,CASSRQGRIQETQYF,few,TRBJ2-5,TRBV6-5,TRBD1
TGTGCCAGCAGGCCCGGTACTAGCAATGAGCAGTTCTTC,CASRPGTSNEQFF,NA,TRBJ2-1,TRBV3-1,NA
TGTGCCAGCAGCTTGTACGTGGCGAATCAGCCCCAGCATTTT,CASSLYVANQPQHF,many,TRBJ1-5,TRBV5-5,NA
TGTGCCAGCAGTTTGACTTGGGAGCAGTACTTC,CASSLTWEQYF,NA,TRBJ2-7,TRBV28,NA
TGCAGTGCTAGAGATCCACAGGCCGTCTGGAATGAGCAGTTCTTC,CSARDPQAVWNEQFF,many,TRBJ2-1,TRBV20-1,NA
TGTGCCAGTAGTACCGGGACAGGGTCCTACGAGCAGTACTTC,CASSTGTGSYEQYF,NA,TRBJ2-7,TRBV19,TRBD1
TGTGCCAGCAGTTCCCCCGCGGTTGGCGTCATGTATAACATTCAGTACTTC,CASSSPAVGVMYNIQYF,many,TRBJ2-4,TRBV2,NA
TGTGCCAGCAGCCTCGGACTAGCGGGGGGCGCTAGCACAGATACGCAGTATTTT,CASSLGLAGGASTDTQYF,few,TRBJ2-3,TRBV11-3,TRBD2
TGTGCCTGGACGTTCGGGACGGGGAACACTGAAGCTTTCTTT,CAWTFGTGNTEAFF,many,TRBJ1-1,TRBV30,NA
TGTGCCAGTAGTTCAGGGGGCCTTTTCTCCTACGAGCAGTACTTC,CASSSGGLFSYEQYF,NA,TRBJ2-7,TRBV19,TRBD1
TGCGCCAGCAGCAGGGTAGCGGAAACAGATACGCAGTATTTT,CASSRVAETDTQYF,many,TRBJ2-3,TRBV5-1,NA
TGTGCCAGCAGTGATAGTTACTCGGGACATCGCTCCTTC,CASSDSYSGHRSF,few,TRBJ2-5,TRBV2,NA
TGCAGCGTTGAGTGGAAGGACGAGCAGTACTTC,CSVEWKDEQYF,NA,TRBJ2-7,TRBV29-1,NA
TGTGCCAGTAGTGCCGGTGTCTACACCTTC,CASSAGVYTF,NA,TRBJ1-2,TRBV19,NA
TGTGCCAGCACCAAGACTAGCGGCTCCTACGAGCAGTACTTC,CASTKTSGSYEQYF,many,TRBJ2-7,TRBV12-3/TRBV12-4,TRBD2
TGTGCCAGCAGCCAACCCCTCAGGGGGCTCGTCTATGGCTACACCTTC,CASSQPLRGLVYGYTF,many,TRBJ1-2,TRBV4-2,TRBD1
TGTGCCAGCAGCTTAGGGGCCTATCCGCATCAGCCCCAGCATTTT,CASSLGAYPHQPQHF,many,TRBJ1-5,TRBV7-8,NA
TGCAGCATAGGGGACAGGGGCTACGAGCAGTACTTC,CSIGDRGYEQYF,many,TRBJ2-7,TRBV29-1,TRBD1
TGTGCCAGCAGCGCAGACAGGGTTACAGATACGCAGTATTTT,CASSADRVTDTQYF,few,TRBJ2-3,TRBV9,TRBD1
TGCGCCAGCAGCCCCAGCGTAGCGGGGGGAAACATTCAGTACTTC,CASSPSVAGGNIQYF,many,TRBJ2-4,TRBV5-1,TRBD2
TGTGCCAGCAGCCACCCAGGCGGGGGAAGCTCCTACGAGCAGTACTTC,CASSHPGGGSSYEQYF,many,TRBJ2-7,TRBV14,TRBD2
TGTGCCAGCAGCCTGACAGCCCCTCGAAGAGATACGCAGTATTTT,CASSLTAPRRDTQYF,many,TRBJ2-3,TRBV6-1,NA
TGTGCCAGCAGCCAAGAAGCCTCCCTCCCCTACGAGCAGTACTTC,CASSQEASLPYEQYF,many,TRBJ2-7,TRBV3-1,NA
TGTGCCAGCAGCCCACAGGTATCCTACGAGCAGTACTTC,CASSPQVSYEQYF,many,TRBJ2-7,TRBV7-9,NA
TGTGCCAGCAGCCAAAAGTCTACGGGGGGGTTCTACGAGCAGTACTTC,CASSQKSTGGFYEQYF,many,TRBJ2-7,TRBV11-2,TRBD2
TGTGCCAGCTCTCGGGGGGGGCTGAATGAAAAACTGTTTTTT,CASSRGGLNEKLFF,many,TRBJ1-4,TRBV6-5,NA
TGTGCCAGCATCAAGGGGGACGGACGAAATCAGCCCCAGCATTTT,CASIKGDGRNQPQHF,few,TRBJ1-5,TRBV6-6,NA
TGTGCCAGCAGCCCCGGCAACACTGAAGCTTTCTTT,CASSPGNTEAFF,many,TRBJ1-1,TRBV27,NA
TGTGCCAGCAGCCCCGTAGGCCAAGCTTTCTTT,CASSPVGQAFF,many,TRBJ1-1,TRBV7-9,NA
TGTGCCAGCAGCTTACAGGGGGTGGGGACTGAAGCTTTCTTT,CASSLQGVGTEAFF,many,TRBJ1-1,TRBV7-9,TRBD1
TGTGCCAGCAGCCAACTCCCGGACCGCAACATTCAGTACTTC,CASSQLPDRNIQYF,NA,TRBJ2-4,TRBV3-1,NA